This T cell receptor (beta chain) originates from a study of read filtering for tumor transcriptome and immune sequencing. At the level of the study: After DNase treatment, RNA was made into whole-transcriptome libraries. Findings and caveats of the study: Roughly 82% of IR-seq clonotypes had a single read, yet these held approximately 4% of reads.

The library was built from about 370 ng RNA with molecular barcoded adaptors for alpha/delta and beta/gamma chains. One entry per CDR3 protein, called by TCRdb with MiXCR from the reads. The sample yields fewer than 35,000 distinct CDR3 sequences, roughly 20% seen once. Every patient had bone marrow sampled while the disease was active. Germline CDR1 is KGHDR and CDR2 is SFDVKD. Trimming removed 0 bases at V and 4 bases at J, with 5 bases between. This CDR3 region has 14 residues. This clonotype has at least ten counts. Antigen unknown. The rearrangement joins TRBV24-1 to TRBJ2-2; D is unclear. Source material: a population of CD138-negative cells sorted from bone marrow. The receptor was derived from a donor aged 40 or over with multiple myeloma. The CDR3 spells CATSDLQGTGELFF. CDR3 in DNA: TGTGCCACCAGTGATTTGCAAGGCACCGGGGAGCTGTTTTTT.